This entry is about one T cell receptor beta chain. What it recognizes is unknown. This record belongs to a study of stem cell transplantation in POMP-related autoinflammatory disease. On the study more broadly: Before transplant, CD4+ T cells skewed naive and CD8+ proportions were low. After transplant, neutrophils and platelets showed 100% graft donor chimerism through one year.

Study observations and caveats: Patients with PRAID showed a restricted number of unique TRB V-J gene pairings. Across all analyzed T-cell subsets, patients with PRAID tended toward reduced diversity and increased clonality.

Sequenced by immunoSEQ multiplex PCR; TCRdb stores in-frame clones only, minus some. Here the sample spans tens of thousands of clones, approximately 90% being singletons. Germline CDR1 and CDR2: MDHEN and SYDVKM. The CDR3 runs to 15 residues. Trimming removed 4 bases from V and 3 bases from J; junction bases left unmatched: 3. The TCR was taken from a human patient with POMP-related autoinflammation and immune dysregulation (PRAID). Some T cells may originate from the graft donor. The specimen was CD4+ T cells from PBMCs, collected after stem cell transplantation. V and J are TRBV28 and TRBJ1-6; 7 bases match TRBD1. CDR3 coding DNA: TGTGCCAGCAGTTCACAGGGGTACTATAATTCACCCCTCCACTTT. Translated: CASSSQGYYNSPLHF.